The 30 T cell receptor beta chains below were found in one sample sequenced in a study of T cell responses to AZD1222 COVID-19 vaccine (dated by TCRdb to about 2021). Library preparation was by the immunoSEQ multiplex PCR assay. The immuneACCESS repertoire file appears here via TCRdb, limited to in-frame rearrangements. These files lack a portion of the clones; in checked studies, under half of the deficit traces to unresolved V genes, and the cause of the others is not known. The sample yields more than 85,000 clones; approximately 90% were counted once. Of the sample, around 8.4% is held by the ten largest clones. Read against the paper, the sample's time point label means: baseline before first vaccination. The sample here was peripheral blood, taken on day 0 of AZD1222 vaccination. The receptors originated from an adult in good health.

This chain connects TRBV4-1 to TRBJ2-3; TRBD2 matches at 9 bases. After removal of 1 base from V and 2 bases from J, the junction contained 7 bases not matched to a gene. There are 17 residues in the CDR3. Germline V gene lookup returns CDR1 MGHRA and CDR2 YSYEKL. CDR3 residues: CASSQGSLAGTTDTQYF. The CDR3, as DNA: TGCGCCAGCAGCCAAGGGAGCCTAGCGGGGACCACAGATACGCAGTATTTT.

The V call is TRBV5-6, the J call TRBJ1-5; no firm D call. The CDR3 is 15 residues long. From germline, CDR1 is SGHDT and CDR2 YYEEEE. V gave up 1 base and J gave up 0 bases, with 8 bases separating them. The CDR3 protein is CASSLRQSSNQPQHF. The CDR3 nucleotides read TGTGCCAGCAGCTTGAGGCAGAGTAGCAATCAGCCCCAGCATTTT.

The chain uses TRBV9 and TRBJ2-7, with D hard to call. CDR1 SGDLS and CDR2 YYNGEE come from the germline V gene. V was shortened by 0 bases and J by 6 bases, with 10 bases between the two germline ends. The CDR3 runs 13 residues. CDR3 nucleotides: TGTGCCAGCAGCGTAGAGGGCATGACCGAGCAGTACTTC. It encodes CASSVEGMTEQYF. Using reference TRBV9 and TRBJ2-7 for the parts outside the CDR3, the full variable domain is DSGVTQTPKHLITATGQRVTLRCSPRSGDLSVYWYQQSLDQGLQFLIQYYNGEERAKGNILERFSAQQFPDLHSELNLSSLELGDSALYFCASSVEGMTEQYFGPGTRLTVT.

V usage is TRBV5-5 and J usage is TRBJ2-5; D might be TRBD2 (6 bases). Germline CDR1 and CDR2: SGHKS and YYEKEE (reference sequence). The V end was cut by 0 bases, the J end by 0 bases, with 12 bases between. There are 16 residues in the CDR3. The chain's CDR3 is CASSLGDSSYQETQYF. CDR3 coding DNA: TGTGCCAGCAGCTTGGGGGACTCCTCGTACCAAGAGACCCAGTACTTC.

The J gene is TRBJ1-2, the V gene TRBV6-2 or TRBV6-3; D might be TRBD1 (5 bases). Germline V lookup: CDR1 MNHEY, CDR2 SVGEGT. CDR3 length equals 12 residues. The V end lost 5 bases, the J end lost 8 bases, and 12 bases lay between the germline ends. CDR3 nucleotides: TGTGCCAGCAGTCTAGGGACGATCGGCTACACCTTC. Its translation: CASSLGTIGYTF.

A few counts support this clone. The gene calls are TRBV9 and TRBJ1-5; D gene unclear. The length of the CDR3 is 15 residues. The V gene lost 2 bases and the J gene lost 4 bases, with 13 bases spanning the gap. Germline V CDR1 and CDR2: SGDLS, YYNGEE. This chain's CDR3 is CASSVTGSTNQPQHF. The CDR3 coding sequence is TGTGCCAGCAGCGTTACCGGGTCCACGAATCAGCCCCAGCATTTT.

V and J are TRBV3-1 (or the pseudogene TRBV3-2) and TRBJ1-2, with no clear D. This CDR3 spans 13 amino acids. The V and J ends lost 2 bases and 10 bases respectively, with 14 bases between them. The germline V gene encodes CDR1 LGHDT and CDR2 YNNKEL (reference sequence). In DNA form, the CDR3 reads TGTGCCAGCAGCCAATGGGCGGGTACCCCCTACACCTTC. Protein product: CASSQWAGTPYTF.

V and J are TRBV23-1 and TRBJ1-6; D possibly corresponds to TRBD1 (6 bases). TRBV23-1 counts as an open reading frame of uncertain function. This CDR3 is built from 16 residues. The germline V and J ends were trimmed by 4 bases and 9 bases, with 19 bases remaining between them. The CDR3 is CASSLNYRVLVSPLHF. The CDR3 DNA follows: TGCGCCAGCAGTCTCAACTACAGGGTTTTGGTTTCACCCCTCCACTTT.

The V gene is TRBV18, the J gene TRBJ2-5, with 9 positions matching TRBD1. The germline V gene encodes CDR1 KGHSH and CDR2 LQKENI. V was clipped by 4 bases and J by 4 bases; unmatched bases: 13. This CDR3 region has 17 residues. This CDR3 reads CASSLSFSQGAGETQYF. In DNA, the CDR3 is TGTGCCAGCTCACTTTCCTTTTCACAGGGGGCCGGAGAGACCCAGTACTTC.

The gene calls are TRBV27 and TRBJ2-7; D unclear. The length of the CDR3 is 13 residues. Germline loops: CDR1 MNHEY, CDR2 SMNVEV (reference sequence). V was shortened by 10 bases and J by 3 bases, with 16 bases between the two germline ends. CDR3 loop: CANKVVEDYEQYF. Here the CDR3 DNA reads TGTGCCAACAAGGTTGTAGAAGACTACGAGCAGTACTTC.

The chain employs TRBV2 and TRBJ1-6; TRBD1 aligns across 9 bases. V shed 4 bases and J 6 bases; nucleotides not matched to a gene: 1. Germline CDR1 is SNHLY and CDR2 is FYNNEI. The CDR3 has 14 amino acids. The CDR3 DNA reads as TGTGCCAGCAGTGTACAGGGGGCTAATTCACCCCTCCACTTT. Its protein product is CASSVQGANSPLHF.

The gene calls are TRBV9 and TRBJ2-3; D is ambiguous. Trimming took 2 bases from V and 0 from J, leaving 10 bases between them. The CDR3 is 15 amino acids. Germline V gene sequence: CDR1 SGDLS, CDR2 YYNGEE. As DNA, the CDR3 is TGTGCCAGCAGCGTTTTGGGCAGAAGCACAGATACGCAGTATTTT. This encodes CASSVLGRSTDTQYF.

V gene TRBV19 combines with J gene TRBJ2-2; TRBD1 is a possible D gene (5 bases). The CDR3 loop spans 13 amino acids. CDR1 is LNHDA and CDR2 is SQIVND in the germline V gene (reference sequence). Trimming left V 5 bases short and J 7 bases short, with 11 bases between. In DNA, the CDR3 is TGTGCCAGTAGTGTAAAAGGGGTCGGGGAGCTGTTTTTT. Translation: CASSVKGVGELFF.

This clone occurred a few times. Written as DNA, the CDR3 is TGTGCCAGCAGCACAGATGACAGGGACCAGCCCCAGCATTTT. Protein: CASSTDDRDQPQHF. V usage is TRBV4-2 and J usage is TRBJ1-5; 7 nucleotides align to TRBD1. J was trimmed by 7 bases and V by 5 bases; bases with no gene match: 8. Germline lookup yields CDR1 LGHNA and CDR2 YNFKEQ. This CDR3 region has 14 residues.

This chain connects TRBV5-1 to TRBJ2-5, with D perhaps TRBD1 (5 bases). Trimming removed 0 bases at V and 5 bases at J, with 8 bases between. Per the germline V gene, CDR1 is SGHRS and CDR2 is YFSETQ. The CDR3 runs to 13 residues. Here the CDR3 reads CASSLGSGETQYF. DNA of the CDR3: TGCGCCAGCAGCTTGGGTTCAGGGGAGACCCAGTACTTC.

The CDR3 coding sequence is TGCAGCGTTGCTGCACAGAACACAGATACGCAGTATTTT. Translated: CSVAAQNTDTQYF. This chain uses TRBV29-1 with TRBJ2-3; no clear D gene. V was cut by 4 bases and J by 2 bases, with 10 bases left in between. This CDR3 contains 13 residues. Looked up from germline, CDR1 is SQVTM and CDR2 is ANQGSEA.

The chain has TRBV6-5 and TRBJ1-1, with D uncertain. There are 11 residues in the CDR3. CDR1 and CDR2 (germline): MNHEY, SVGAGI. With 8 bases removed from V and 5 bases from J, the gap between germline ends came to 9 bases. CDR3: CASLGWTEAFF. The CDR3 DNA sequence: TGTGCCAGCTTAGGCTGGACTGAAGCTTTCTTT.

The rearrangement links TRBV29-1 to TRBJ2-5, with D perhaps being TRBD1 or TRBD2 (5 bases each). V was cut by 6 bases and J by 5 bases, with 19 bases left in between. Germline V gene sequence: CDR1 SQVTM, CDR2 ANQGSEA. The CDR3 runs to 14 residues. The CDR3 region is CSVGAGAVGETQYF. In nucleotides, the CDR3 is TGCAGCGTGGGCGCCGGGGCAGTGGGGGAGACCCAGTACTTC.

The V call is TRBV9, the J call TRBJ2-1; the D is unclear. Germline assignment: CDR1 SGDLS and CDR2 YYNGEE. The CDR3 spans 15 residues. The V and J ends lost 4 bases and 0 bases respectively, with 11 bases between them. CDR3 in amino acids: CASSLDGRSYNEQFF. The CDR3 DNA is TGTGCCAGCAGCTTGGACGGACGCTCCTACAATGAGCAGTTCTTC. Using reference TRBV9 and TRBJ2-1 for the parts outside the CDR3, the full variable domain is DSGVTQTPKHLITATGQRVTLRCSPRSGDLSVYWYQQSLDQGLQFLIQYYNGEERAKGNILERFSAQQFPDLHSELNLSSLELGDSALYFCASSLDGRSYNEQFFGPGTRLTVL.

This clone was detected once. The V gene is TRBV7-2, the J gene TRBJ2-5, with a weak D call TRBD1 (6 bases). Per germline, CDR1 SGHTA and CDR2 FQGNSA. The CDR3 totals 13 residues. V was shortened by 9 bases and J by 2 bases, with 13 bases between the two germline ends. CDR3 in DNA: TGTGCCAGTCGACAGGCAGCTCAAGAGACCCAGTACTTC. Residues: CASRQAAQETQYF.

The V gene is TRBV28, the J gene TRBJ2-7; the match to TRBD1 covers 10 bases. From germline, CDR1 is MDHEN and CDR2 SYDVKM. V dropped 3 bases and J dropped 1; count of bases not matched to a gene: 3. The CDR3 is 15 amino acids. CDR3 bases: TGTGCCAGCAGTTTTCCGGACAGGGGGTCCTACGAGCAGTACTTC. It yields the protein CASSFPDRGSYEQYF. Complete variable domain (other parts from reference TRBV28 and TRBJ2-7): DVKVTQSSRYLVKRTGEKVFLECVQDMDHENMFWYRQDPGLGLRLIYFSYDVKMKEKGDIPEGYSVSREKKERFSLILESASTNQTSMYLCASSFPDRGSYEQYFGPGTRLTVT.

The chain employs TRBV12-3 or TRBV12-4 and TRBJ2-1; D unresolved. The CDR3 length is 12 residues. Trimming took off 8 bases at V and 4 bases at J, with 9 bases between the two ends. CDR3 coding DNA: TGTGCCAGCGCACCGCGGTACAATGAGCAGTTCTTC. Translation: CASAPRYNEQFF.

The gene calls are TRBV28 and TRBJ2-7, with 9 nucleotides matching TRBD2. Germline assignment: CDR1 MDHEN and CDR2 SYDVKM. The CDR3 contains 17 residues. Trimming cost V 6 bases and J 0 bases; bases outside gene matches: 12. The CDR3 here is CASRGGGSGSPSYEQYF. The CDR3 DNA follows: TGTGCCAGCAGGGGGGGTGGTAGCGGGAGCCCCTCCTACGAGCAGTACTTC.

The rearrangement joins TRBV9 to TRBJ2-7, with 9 bases fitting TRBD2. J gave up 2 bases and V 0 bases, and 6 bases lay outside the gene matches. Per the germline V gene, CDR1 is SGDLS and CDR2 is YYNGEE. The CDR3 is 16 residues long. CDR3 coding DNA: TGTGCCAGCAGCGTAGGTTCTAGCGGGGCAACCTACGAGCAGTACTTC. Its protein is CASSVGSSGATYEQYF.

The V gene is TRBV7-3, the J gene TRBJ2-3; D gene ambiguous. This CDR3 is built from 13 residues. CDR1 SGHTA and CDR2 FQGTGA come from the germline V gene. Trimming stripped 5 bases from V and 4 bases from J, with 10 bases between. In DNA, the CDR3 is TGTGCCAGCAGCAAGACTGGCCCAGATACGCAGTATTTT. Translation: CASSKTGPDTQYF.

J is TRBJ1-1 and V is TRBV6-2 or TRBV6-3; no reliable D call. The CDR3 runs 13 residues. Germline CDR1 and CDR2: MNHEY and SVGEGT. V lost 0 bases, J lost 4 bases, and 6 bases lay in between. CDR3 protein: CASSYSRFTEAFF. The DNA for the CDR3 is TGTGCCAGCAGTTACTCAAGGTTCACTGAAGCTTTCTTT.

This rearrangement joins TRBV28 to TRBJ2-1, with 7 bases identical to TRBD2. V lost 2 bases and J lost 3; bases outside the gene matches: 4. The CDR3 covers 15 residues. In germline, CDR1 is MDHEN, CDR2 SYDVKM. For the CDR3, the DNA is TGTGCCAGCAGTTTACCCAGCGGGAACTACAATGAGCAGTTCTTC. Residues: CASSLPSGNYNEQFF.

The chain combines TRBV28 with TRBJ1-5; 8 positions agree with TRBD1. V shed 6 bases and J 6 bases; nucleotides not matched to a gene: 4. Germline CDR1 reads MDHEN; CDR2 reads SYDVKM. This CDR3 is 13 amino acids long. The DNA for the CDR3 is TGTGCCAGCAGACCGGACAGGGTTCAGCCCCAGCATTTT. Protein product: CASRPDRVQPQHF.

The chain uses TRBV6-5 and TRBJ2-1, with 8 positions matching TRBD1. The germline CDR1 and CDR2 sequences are MNHEY and SVGAGI. CDR3 length equals 15 residues. The V segment lost 8 bases and the J segment 3 bases; nucleotides outside the gene matches: 9. This CDR3 is CASLRTGSIYNEQFF. CDR3 nucleotides: TGTGCCAGCCTACGGACAGGGTCGATCTACAATGAGCAGTTCTTC.

This clone showed up many times. V and J are TRBV2 and TRBJ1-5; D not resolved. The CDR3 extends over 16 amino acids. Germline V gives CDR1 SNHLY, CDR2 FYNNEI. The V end lost 6 bases, the J end lost 5 bases, and 20 bases lay between the germline ends. CDR3 DNA sequence: TGTGCCAGCAGGCTAATAGGAGGACTAGCTGATCAGCCCCAGCATTTT. Translation gives CASRLIGGLADQPQHF.